This T cell receptor beta chain was recorded in a study of spatial heterogeneity in lung cancer. For the study at large: Detection consistently yielded more beta chains than alpha chains.

This CDR3 is 17 amino acids long. In germline, CDR1 is SGHRS, CDR2 YFSETQ. Each molecule of TCR cDNA was tagged with one unique molecular identifier. TCRdb reprocessed the 5' RACE reads with MiXCR, giving one entry per CDR3 protein. Altogether about 50,000 distinct CDR3 sequences are present, 6% to 9.5% being singletons, with the ten largest covering less than 15%. Regarding time point: sample taken at primary tumor resection. Tumor, nontumor lung or frozen PBMC supplied whole RNA, sequenced without sorting. The donors were approximately 70 patients with non-small cell lung cancer that was early-stage and untreated. Regarding this clonotype: Its matching antigen is unknown. Its ends do not fully match the called genes, so a read error is possible.

General study points: Among blood samples, ubiquitous expanded tumor TCRs appeared more at resection than at follow-up.

This material consisted of PBMCs, taken at surgery. The rearrangement uses TRBV5-1 and TRBJ1-6; TRBD1 agrees at 9 bases. The TCR comes from a female donor with early-stage non-small cell lung cancer. The CDR3 loop is CTSSLGTGMSYNSPLHF. The DNA for the CDR3 is TGCACCAGCAGCTTGGGGACAGGGATGTCCTATAATTCACCCCTCCACTTT.